This is a list of T cell receptor beta chains from one sample in a study of T-cell memory formation after mild COVID-19. One entry per CDR3 protein, called by TCRdb with MiXCR from the 5' RACE reads. The table shows under 350,000 distinct CDR3 sequences, with 15% to 20% occurring only once. Source material: PBMCs or a T cell subset sorted from them (not recorded which). The receptor set was obtained from a man between 18 and 35 years old who had mild COVID-19 (a few samples of this study predate the infection). Cell type and time point are not known. Both conserved end residues are part of each CDR3. The D gene is left open where the match is weak. Rows give clone size only sometimes, using once, few, many, or a class for an expanded clone.

j_gene | d_gene | abundance | v_gene | CDR3nt | CDR3aa
TRBJ2-3 | NA | NA | TRBV11-2 | TGTGCCAGCAGCTTGACGGGCCGGGGGACAGATACGCAGTATTTT | CASSLTGRGTDTQYF
TRBJ1-1 | NA | NA | TRBV4-1 | TGCGCCAGCAGCCAAGCCCGGGTATTGCTAAGGAACACCGAAGCTTTCTTT | CASSQARVLLRNTEAFF
TRBJ2-3 | TRBD2 | NA | TRBV19 | TGTGCCACTAAGCGGGGGAGCACAGATACGCAGTATTTT | CATKRGSTDTQYF
TRBJ2-1 | NA | NA | TRBV11-3 | TGTGCCAGCAGCTTAGATCAGGGCCCTGAGCAGTTCTTC | CASSLDQGPEQFF
TRBJ1-6 | NA | NA | TRBV4-1 | TGCGCCAGCAGCCAGGAGCAATGGGGAAGTTCACCCCTCCACTTT | CASSQEQWGSSPLHF
TRBJ2-3 | NA | few | TRBV6-5 | TGTGCCAGCAGTTCTTCCCTCCTTAACGGGGCAGATACGCAGTATTTT | CASSSSLLNGADTQYF
TRBJ2-5 | NA | few | TRBV11-2 | TGTGCCAGCAGGCCACGACCAGCCGAAGAGACCCAGTACTTC | CASRPRPAEETQYF
TRBJ2-5 | TRBD1 | few | TRBV19 | TGTGCCAGTAGTGAGACAGGGGGCCGACTTGGAGAGACCCAGTACTTC | CASSETGGRLGETQYF
TRBJ1-4 | TRBD1 | many | TRBV5-1 | TGCGCCAGCAGCTTAGTTCGACAGGGGGAGGGTGAAAAACTGTTTTTT | CASSLVRQGEGEKLFF
TRBJ2-3 | TRBD2 | NA | TRBV7-2 | TGTGCCAGCAGCTCAATAGCGGGGGGCACAGATACGCAGTATTTT | CASSSIAGGTDTQYF
TRBJ2-5 | TRBD2 | NA | TRBV24-1 | TGTGCCACCAGTGACAGGACTAGCGGGGGCGGTCTTGGGGCCCAGTACTTC | CATSDRTSGGGLGAQYF